A single sample is the source of the 20 T cell receptor beta chains below, sequenced in a study of blood T cell repertoires in COVID-19. Generated by immunoSEQ multiplex PCR, the TCRdb table keeps only in-frame clones and is missing some. Among about 220,000 clones listed, 80% to 90% were seen once. Material for sequencing was peripheral blood. The receptors shown here come from a man aged 40-55 years with acute or convalescent COVID-19.

The DNA for the CDR3 is TGTGCCAGCAGTCCCTTGAGGGACTATGGCTACACCTTC. Protein sequence: CASSPLRDYGYTF. The chain employs TRBV12-3 or TRBV12-4 and TRBJ1-2; D is unresolved. CDR3 length: 13 amino acids. V was pared by 5 bases and J by 3 bases, with 10 bases between.

This chain connects TRBV6-5 to TRBJ1-1, with 8 bases matching TRBD1. V lost 8 bases and J lost 1; bases outside the gene matches: 3. The CDR3 covers 13 residues. The V gene's germline CDR1 is MNHEY and CDR2 SVGAGI. The CDR3 DNA follows: TGTGCCAGCCGGGACAGGAGGAACACTGAAGCTTTCTTT. It translates to CASRDRRNTEAFF.

This clone occurred once. The chain couples TRBV19 to TRBJ1-5; no definite D call. Germline loops: CDR1 LNHDA, CDR2 SQIVND (reference sequence). Trimming left V 7 bases short and J 5 bases short, with 15 bases between. The CDR3 length is 14 residues. The CDR3 coding sequence is TGTGCCAGTACCAAACCGGAGGATCATCAGCCCCAGCATTTT. It translates to CASTKPEDHQPQHF.

The rearrangement uses TRBV27 and TRBJ1-1; D not resolved. Germline V lookup: CDR1 MNHEY, CDR2 SMNVEV (reference sequence). With 8 bases removed from V and 4 bases from J, the gap between germline ends came to 26 bases. The CDR3 spans 17 residues. The CDR3 coding sequence is TGTGCCAGCTCAAAATCTTACGCGGCGGGAGGTGGCACTGAAGCTTTCTTT. Its translation: CASSKSYAAGGGTEAFF.

In regard to this clone: The same CDR3 is also encoded by other DNA sequences in this sample. V usage is TRBV2 and J usage is TRBJ1-1, with 10 bases that match TRBD1. The J segment lost 5 bases and the V segment lost 11 bases, leaving 8 bases of the junction unmatched. Germline CDR1 SNHLY, CDR2 FYNNEI. CDR3 length: 13 residues. DNA of the CDR3: TGTGCCCGCTCCGGGACAGGGGAAACTGAAGCTTTCTTT. Its protein is CARSGTGETEAFF.

V is TRBV5-6 and J is TRBJ2-7; D ambiguous. Germline V gene lookup returns CDR1 SGHDT and CDR2 YYEEEE. This CDR3 region has 14 residues. V was clipped by 0 bases and J by 3 bases, with 10 bases between them. CDR3 sequence: CASSLETAFYEQYF. The CDR3 bases are TGTGCCAGCAGCTTGGAAACAGCCTTCTACGAGCAGTACTTC.

V gene TRBV5-1 combines with J gene TRBJ1-2; a possible D gene is TRBD1 (5 bases). Germline CDR1 and CDR2: SGHRS and YFSETQ. The V end was cut by 1 base, the J end by 7 bases, with 8 bases between. CDR3 length: 12 amino acids. CDR3 protein: CASSLMGGGYTF. CDR3 nucleotide sequence: TGCGCCAGCAGCTTGATGGGGGGTGGCTACACCTTC.

This chain uses TRBV5-1 with TRBJ2-1; possible D gene TRBD1, 6 bases. The CDR3 is made up of 14 amino acids. Germline V lookup: CDR1 SGHRS, CDR2 YFSETQ. Trimming pared 3 bases from V and 5 bases from J, leaving 12 bases between. The DNA for the CDR3 is TGCGCCAGCAGCTCAGGGGAATGGGACAATGAGCAGTTCTTC. Its translation is CASSSGEWDNEQFF.

The sample holds a few counts of this clone. The rearrangement joins TRBV3-1 (or the pseudogene TRBV3-2) to TRBJ2-7; 9 bases are shared with TRBD1. The CDR3 consists of 16 residues. Unmatched junction bases numbered 14, after V lost 6 bases and J lost 5 bases. The germline CDR1 and CDR2 sequences are LGHDT and YNNKEL (reference sequence). The CDR3 here is CASRDGTGTEGNEQYF. CDR3 sequence (DNA): TGTGCCAGCAGGGACGGGACAGGGACCGAAGGGAACGAGCAGTACTTC.

This sequence joins TRBV19 and TRBJ1-2, with 9 positions matching TRBD1. V dropped 5 bases and J dropped 7; count of bases not matched to a gene: 11. The germline V gene encodes CDR1 LNHDA and CDR2 SQIVND (reference sequence). The CDR3 runs 15 residues. The CDR3 nucleotides are TGTGCCAGTAGTGTTCAACCGGGACAGGGATTTGGCTACACCTTC. Protein sequence: CASSVQPGQGFGYTF.

This rearrangement joins TRBV30 to TRBJ1-4; D is perhaps TRBD1 (5 bases). Trimming took 4 bases from V and 11 from J, leaving 17 bases between them. CDR1 is GTSNPN, CDR2 SVGIG, per germline (reference sequence). This CDR3 region has 13 residues. For the CDR3, the DNA is TGTGCCTGGAAGGGCCAGGGAATAGGGAAACTGTTTTTT. It codes for CAWKGQGIGKLFF.

This sequence joins TRBV30 and TRBJ2-1; 7 bases align to TRBD2. This CDR3 has 17 amino acids. In germline, CDR1 is GTSNPN, CDR2 SVGIG (reference sequence). V lost 0 bases and J lost 7; bases outside the gene matches: 15. CDR3 in DNA: TGTGCCTGGAGTGTAGGTATACTCGAAGCGGGATCGAATGAGCAGTTCTTC. Its protein is CAWSVGILEAGSNEQFF.

This chain connects TRBV18 to TRBJ2-5; 10 bases line up with TRBD1. The germline gives CDR1 KGHSH, CDR2 LQKENI. Trimming at V came to 3 bases and at J to 4 bases, leaving 8 bases not matched to a gene. This CDR3 region has 16 residues. The CDR3: CASSPVTGGGGETQYF. The CDR3 coding sequence is TGTGCCAGCTCACCTGTGACAGGGGGCGGGGGAGAGACCCAGTACTTC.

The chain combines TRBV4-1 with TRBJ1-5; possibly TRBD1 for D (6 bases). Trimming shortened V by 2 bases and J by 0 bases, and 8 bases separated the two germline ends. This CDR3 is built from 15 residues. The germline V gene has CDR1 MGHRA and CDR2 YSYEKL. The CDR3, as DNA: TGCGCCAGCAGCCAACGGGACATTAGCAATCAGCCCCAGCATTTT. Its translation: CASSQRDISNQPQHF.

The V and J genes are TRBV2 and TRBJ2-5, with D maybe TRBD2 (5 bases). Trimming cost V 6 bases and J 5 bases, with 13 bases left between them. The CDR3 consists of 13 residues. Germline-derived CDR1 and CDR2 are SNHLY and FYNNEI. In DNA form, the CDR3 reads TGTGCCAGCAGCTGGGCCCAGCGGGAGACCCAGTACTTC. It encodes CASSWAQRETQYF.

The chain employs TRBV10-3 and TRBJ2-3, with TRBD2 matching over 8 bases. Germline V gene lookup returns CDR1 ENHRY and CDR2 SYGVKD. V shed 3 bases and J 6 bases; nucleotides not matched to a gene: 14. The CDR3 consists of 17 residues. CDR3 protein: CAISEHGERERSDTQYF. CDR3 nucleotides: TGTGCCATCAGTGAACACGGGGAGCGGGAGAGGAGTGATACGCAGTATTTT.

The chain joins TRBV4-1 to TRBJ1-1; 7 bases align to TRBD1. V shed 0 bases, J shed 5 bases, and the junction held 6 bases outside the gene matches. CDR1 and CDR2 (germline): MGHRA, YSYEKL. This CDR3 region has 15 residues. CDR3 DNA sequence: TGCGCCAGCAGCCAAGAAGGGCAGGGGGGAACTGAAGCTTTCTTT. Translated: CASSQEGQGGTEAFF.

This clone was observed once. V gene TRBV7-9 combines with J gene TRBJ2-1; D ambiguous. The CDR3 consists of 12 residues. Trimming pared 2 bases from V and 6 bases from J, leaving 5 bases between. Germline CDR1 and CDR2: SEHNR and FQNEAQ (reference sequence). The CDR3 nucleotides read TGTGCCAGCAGCTTAACGGTCAATGAGCAGTTCTTC. This sequence encodes CASSLTVNEQFF.

The V gene is TRBV27, the J gene TRBJ2-1; no firm D call. Trimming removed 2 bases at V and 8 bases at J, with 10 bases between. The CDR3 covers 13 residues. Germline V gene lookup returns CDR1 MNHEY and CDR2 SMNVEV (reference sequence). The CDR3 nucleotides read TGTGCCAGCAGTTTACTCCCCCCGGATGAGCAGTTCTTC. Translated, it gives CASSLLPPDEQFF.

This clone was recorded a few times. The sample holds other DNA sequences that translate to the same CDR3. The chain uses TRBV30 and TRBJ1-5; perhaps TRBD1 as D (6 bases). Germline V gives CDR1 GTSNPN, CDR2 SVGIG (reference sequence). This CDR3 comprises 13 residues. The germline V and J ends were trimmed by 0 bases and 4 bases, with 7 bases remaining between them. CDR3 loop: CAWSVQGNQPQHF. The CDR3 coding sequence is TGTGCCTGGAGTGTTCAGGGGAATCAGCCCCAGCATTTT.